The entry below gives a single T cell receptor (beta chain) sequence along with its context. What this receptor recognizes is not known. Per-base quality was not reported, and no clone a single base away is much larger than it. TCR CDR3 regions were amplified from genomic DNA by multiplex PCR using the deep immunoSEQ assay. Genomic DNA extracted from each cell subset was distributed evenly over all wells of several immunoSEQ 96-well plates, and each plate served as one replicate. For sorted subsets, each replicate PCR was loaded with about 0.2 ug genomic DNA, equivalent to about 30,000 T cell genomes. Purified libraries were measured with a Qubit 3.0 fluorometer, size-checked on a Bioanalyzer 2100, and measured again with the KAPA Library Quantification kit. A separate single-read 150-cycle Illumina NextSeq 550 flow cell was used to sequence each immunoSEQ 96-well plate. The authors' pipeline ran thus. The immunoSEQ output contained only junctional sequences without quality scores, so filtering could not match that applied to full-length reads. To assign V/J genes and CDR3, sequences were annotated against IMGT germline references using PyIR, a Python wrapper for IgBLAST v1.9. Reads were removed for weak V/J assignments (E-value above 1e-6), missing CDR3, stop codons, out-of-frame junctions, or ambiguous translated residues. V3J clonotypes were defined by identical inferred V gene, J gene, and CDR3 amino acid sequence. The percentage overlap between two repertoires was calculated by dividing the number of shared unique clonotypes by the size of the smaller repertoire. Richness of each repertoire was evaluated using RTK rarefaction, the Chao1 estimator, and Recon v2.1 estimates of unobserved clonotypes. Generation probabilities for all TCRbeta clonotypes obtained by the gDNA method from a handful of donors were computed using OLGA. TCRdb's version of the immuneACCESS table is confined to in-frame rearrangements and falls short of the full clone set. An unresolved V gene accounts for under half of the shortfall where checked; the remainder is of unknown origin. D and trimming come from the DNA, and the V and J calls and clone size come from that table. For this sample the table gives some 2.4 million clones, of which 93% were detected only once. About 0.39% of the sample comes from the top ten.

The data originate from a study of shared clonotypes between healthy human individuals (dated by TCRdb to about 2020). Regarding the complete study: The cohort comprised a couple of women and a few men aged 18 to 49 years. Per donor, three plates each were used for CD4 naive and CD4 memory, two for CD8 naive, and one for CD8 memory. To estimate repertoire size and how much clonotype sharing occurs between individuals, the study deeply sequenced the blood TCR repertoires of about five healthy adults. To increase sequencing depth and limit assay-specific biases, different laboratories used diverse techniques to prepare libraries and sequence TCR repertoires. Between about 0.94 and 10 billion PBMCs per donor were obtained by leukapheresis.

Beyond this particular receptor, the publication reports: Larger estimated clonotype richness was generally found for naive subsets than for memory subsets. Based on pairwise subsampling, the degree of clonotype sharing among donors was expected to be affected by sequencing depth. Because the study included a small number of donors, the genetic and exposure-history diversity represented was limited. Compared with non-shared clonotypes, clonotypes shared by all four sorted-subset donors had higher generation probabilities. Sampling was limited to blood, and TCR repertoires in tissue likely differ from TCR repertoires in blood. Incomplete sequencing was indicated by rarefaction of sorted-subset datasets, despite the large sequencing depth. When a handful of donors were compared, the shared fraction of clonotypes was 5% to 6.5% for naive CD4, 3% to 4% for naive CD8, roughly 2.3% for memory CD4, and roughly 0.43% for memory CD8.

Donors were healthy HIV-negative adults with no recently reported acute infections or vaccinations. Every donor was a Caucasian adult residing in Nashville, Tennessee, USA. Magnetic negative selection was used to enrich CD4+ T cells, after which naive cells were positively selected on CD45RA and the negative fraction became the memory subset. Blood was collected by leukapheresis, and PBMCs were isolated by Ficoll-Histopaque density gradient centrifugation and then cryopreserved in liquid nitrogen vapor phase. Analytical flow cytometry was used to check the purity and quantity of each magnetically sorted T cell population. From each sorted fraction, genomic DNA was isolated and quantified by UV absorbance on a Nanodrop 2000c. From cysteine to phenylalanine, the CDR3 is 15 amino acids long. The CDR3 DNA has 45 bases and is translated from base 1. The germline V gene supplies CDR1 SGHRS and CDR2 YFSETQ. V drops 0 bases and J drops 5 bases, leaving 14 bases in between.

Sequencing input: naive CD4+ T cells from PBMCs. The sample's cell subset or site label, decoded: CD45RA+ positively selected. In this chain, TRBV5-1 is recombined with TRBJ1-2; no D gene can be assigned with confidence. This clonotype was sampled from a man between 18 and 35 years old in good health. Some clones in this sample may be carry-over from other donors' samples. The DNA sequence is as follows: TGCGCCAGCAGCTTGGACGGCAGCGATTATTATGGCTACACCTTC. Translated, it reads CASSLDGSDYYGYTF.